This T cell receptor beta chain was retrieved from a study of vaccination and CD4 T cells after COVID-19. Germline V CDR1 and CDR2: SNHLY, FYNNEI. This CDR3 is built from 14 residues. V was pared by 7 bases and J by 4 bases, with 7 bases of the junction left unmatched. This clonotype was counted between two and nine times. The antigen is not known. The assay that was used to sequence DNA from cultured CD4+ T cells was the Oncomine TCR Beta short-read assay. Using its own MiXCR run on the PCR reads, TCRdb lists one record per CDR3 protein. Of under 20,000 distinct CDR3 sequences detected, around half appear once; the ten largest clones hold approximately 7.2%. Treatment in this sample: roughly nine-day PBMC culture with coronavirus spike peptide pools or control peptides (ViraFEST assay).

The material was CD4+ T cells from blood, cultured in vitro, obtained before SARS-CoV-2 vaccination. This chain connects TRBV2 to TRBJ1-5; 7 bases are a match to TRBD1. The TCR comes from a human donor who had recovered from COVID-19. DNA for the CDR3: TGTGCCAGCACTGCCCAGGACAGGAATCAGCCCCAGCATTTT. It is translated as CASTAQDRNQPQHF.